This T cell receptor beta chain is from a study of cytomegalovirus exposure and HLA in healthy donors. Study-level results: There were a few CMV-associated chains whose specificity for CMV antigens was confirmed in vitro. The finding came from a later analysis; first-cohort TCR clusters tended to co-occur in the 130 or so validation repertoires.

TCRdb's table, derived via immunoSEQ multiplex PCR, lists solely in-frame clones and lacks some. The sample records approximately 260,000 clones, about 86% being singletons. This clone came up a few times. Its antigen is currently unknown. The junction departs from germline at one end; a sequencing error may be responsible. Source material: PBMCs. The sequence was obtained from a woman in her twenties or thirties in good health and CMV-seropositive.

CDR3 sequence: CASSLDVSSHEQYF. The CDR3 DNA follows: TGTGCTAGCAGCTTAGATGTATCGTCTCACGAGCAGTACTTC. The V and J genes are TRBV7-7 and TRBJ2-7; D uncertain. The germline CDR1 and CDR2 sequences are SSHAT and FNYEAQ (reference sequence). The CDR3 extends over 14 amino acids.